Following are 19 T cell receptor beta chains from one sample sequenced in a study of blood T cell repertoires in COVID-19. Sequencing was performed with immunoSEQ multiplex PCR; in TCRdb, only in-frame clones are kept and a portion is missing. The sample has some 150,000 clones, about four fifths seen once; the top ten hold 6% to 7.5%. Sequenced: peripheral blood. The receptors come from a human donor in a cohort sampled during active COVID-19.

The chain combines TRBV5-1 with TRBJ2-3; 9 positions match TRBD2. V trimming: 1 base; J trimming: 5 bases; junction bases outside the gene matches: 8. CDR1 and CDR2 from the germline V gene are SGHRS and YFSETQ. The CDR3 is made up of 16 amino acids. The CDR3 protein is CASSLQAGGPRDTQYF. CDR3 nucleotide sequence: TGCGCCAGCAGCTTGCAAGCGGGGGGCCCCCGAGATACGCAGTATTTT.

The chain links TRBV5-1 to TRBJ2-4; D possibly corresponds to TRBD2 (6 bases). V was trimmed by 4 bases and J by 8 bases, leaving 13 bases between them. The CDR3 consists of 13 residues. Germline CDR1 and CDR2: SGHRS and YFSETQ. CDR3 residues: CASSPEGQHIQYF. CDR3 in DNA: TGCGCCAGCAGCCCGGAGGGGCAACACATTCAGTACTTC.

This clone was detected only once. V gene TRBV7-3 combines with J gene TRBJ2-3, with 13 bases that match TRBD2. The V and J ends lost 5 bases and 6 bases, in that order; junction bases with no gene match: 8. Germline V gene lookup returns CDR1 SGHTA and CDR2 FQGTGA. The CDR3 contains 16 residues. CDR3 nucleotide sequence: TGTGCCAGCAGCCCGGGGACTAGCGGGGAGGGGGATACGCAGTATTTT. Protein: CASSPGTSGEGDTQYF.

The CDR3 loop is CASSTPRGRFNEQYF. In DNA, the CDR3 is TGTGCCAGCAGCACCCCCAGGGGGAGGTTTAATGAGCAGTACTTC. The chain combines TRBV11-2 with TRBJ2-7, with a possible D match to TRBD1 (7 bases). CDR3 length equals 15 residues. V dropped 5 bases and J dropped 7 bases, with 21 bases sitting between them. Germline lookup yields CDR1 SGHAT and CDR2 FQNNGV.

The CDR3 DNA follows: TGCGCCAGCAGCTTGGGACAGGGGGCAGGTGGCTACACCTTC. Translation: CASSLGQGAGGYTF. V gene TRBV5-1 combines with J gene TRBJ1-2; 10 nucleotides match TRBD1. V lost 0 bases to trimming and J lost 7 bases; unmatched junction nucleotides: 3. The CDR3 covers 14 residues. Germline V gene sequence: CDR1 SGHRS, CDR2 YFSETQ.

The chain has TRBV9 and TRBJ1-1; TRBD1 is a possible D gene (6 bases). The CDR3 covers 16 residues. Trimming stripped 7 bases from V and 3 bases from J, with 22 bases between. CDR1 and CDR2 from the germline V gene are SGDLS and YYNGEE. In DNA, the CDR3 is TGTGCCAGCCGAGCCGTCACAGGGATCTGGTACACTGAAGCTTTCTTT. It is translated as CASRAVTGIWYTEAFF.

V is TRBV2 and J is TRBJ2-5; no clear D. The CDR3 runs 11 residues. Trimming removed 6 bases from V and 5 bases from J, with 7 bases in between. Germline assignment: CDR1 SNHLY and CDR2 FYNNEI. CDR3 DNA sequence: TGTGCCAGCAGGGTCGGGGAGACCCAGTACTTC. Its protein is CASRVGETQYF.

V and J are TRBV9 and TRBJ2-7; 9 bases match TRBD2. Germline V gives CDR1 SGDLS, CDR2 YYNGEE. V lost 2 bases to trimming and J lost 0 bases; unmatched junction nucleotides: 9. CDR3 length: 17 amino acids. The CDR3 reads CASSVRAGGVGSYEQYF. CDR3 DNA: TGTGCCAGCAGCGTCCGAGCGGGGGGAGTGGGCTCCTACGAGCAGTACTTC.

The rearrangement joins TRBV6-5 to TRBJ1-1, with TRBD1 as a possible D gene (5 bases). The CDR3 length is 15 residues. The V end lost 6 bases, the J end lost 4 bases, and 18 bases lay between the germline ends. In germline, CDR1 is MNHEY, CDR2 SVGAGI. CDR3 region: CASRPWGGLSTEAFF. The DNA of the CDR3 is TGTGCCAGCAGACCTTGGGGGGGGTTATCCACTGAAGCTTTCTTT.

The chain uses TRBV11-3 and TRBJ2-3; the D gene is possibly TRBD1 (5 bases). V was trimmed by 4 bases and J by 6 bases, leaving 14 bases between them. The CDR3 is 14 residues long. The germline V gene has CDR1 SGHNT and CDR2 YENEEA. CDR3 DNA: TGTGCCAGCAGCTCCCTGGGGCCCCAGGATACGCAGTATTTT. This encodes CASSSLGPQDTQYF.

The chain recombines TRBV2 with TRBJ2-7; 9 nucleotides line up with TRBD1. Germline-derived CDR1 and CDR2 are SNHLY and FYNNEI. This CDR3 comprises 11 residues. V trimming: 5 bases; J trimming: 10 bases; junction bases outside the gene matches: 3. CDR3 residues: CASSPDRGQYF. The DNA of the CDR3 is TGTGCCAGCAGTCCGGACAGGGGACAGTACTTC.

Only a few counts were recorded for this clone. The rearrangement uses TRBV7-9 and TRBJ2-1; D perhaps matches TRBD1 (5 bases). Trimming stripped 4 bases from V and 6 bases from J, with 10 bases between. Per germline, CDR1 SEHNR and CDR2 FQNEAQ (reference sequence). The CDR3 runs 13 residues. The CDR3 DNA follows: TGTGCCAGCAGCTCGGACACCTCCAATGAGCAGTTCTTC. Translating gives CASSSDTSNEQFF.

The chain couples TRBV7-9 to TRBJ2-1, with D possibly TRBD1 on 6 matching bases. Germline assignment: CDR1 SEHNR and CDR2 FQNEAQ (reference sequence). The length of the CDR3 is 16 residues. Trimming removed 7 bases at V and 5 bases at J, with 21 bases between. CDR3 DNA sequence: TGTGCCAGCACCTTCAGACGGCCAGGGGCCCACAATGAGCAGTTCTTC. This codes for CASTFRRPGAHNEQFF.

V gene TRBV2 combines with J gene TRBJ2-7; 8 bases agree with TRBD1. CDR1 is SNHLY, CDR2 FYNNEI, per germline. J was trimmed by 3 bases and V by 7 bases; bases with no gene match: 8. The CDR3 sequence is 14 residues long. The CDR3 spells CASTAGQGIYEQYF. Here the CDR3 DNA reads TGTGCCAGCACCGCTGGACAGGGCATCTACGAGCAGTACTTC. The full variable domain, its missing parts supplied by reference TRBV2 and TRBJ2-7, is EPEVTQTPSHQVTQMGQEVILRCVPISNHLYFYWYRQILGQKVEFLVSFYNNEISEKSEIFDDQFSVERPDGSNFTLKIRSTKLEDSAMYFCASTAGQGIYEQYFGPGTRLTVT.

The CDR3 DNA sequence: TGCAGCGGACTAATCGGGGAAACCCAGTACTTC. Encoded protein: CSGLIGETQYF. The rearrangement links TRBV29-1 to TRBJ2-5; maybe TRBD2 (5 bases). The CDR3 length is 11 residues. V gave up 7 bases and J gave up 8 bases, with 14 bases separating them. In germline, CDR1 is SQVTM, CDR2 ANQGSEA.

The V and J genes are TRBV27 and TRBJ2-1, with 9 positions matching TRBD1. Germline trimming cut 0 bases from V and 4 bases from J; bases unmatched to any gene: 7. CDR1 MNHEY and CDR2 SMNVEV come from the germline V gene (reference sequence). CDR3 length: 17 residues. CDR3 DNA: TGTGCCAGCAGTTTATCGTTTTGGGGGACAGGGTACAATGAGCAGTTCTTC. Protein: CASSLSFWGTGYNEQFF.

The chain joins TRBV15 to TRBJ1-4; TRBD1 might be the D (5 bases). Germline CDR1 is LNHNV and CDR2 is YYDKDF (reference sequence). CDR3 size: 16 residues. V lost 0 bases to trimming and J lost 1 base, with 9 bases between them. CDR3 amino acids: CATSRDRVGTNEKLFF. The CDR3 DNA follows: TGTGCCACCAGCAGAGACAGGGTTGGAACTAATGAAAAACTGTTTTTT. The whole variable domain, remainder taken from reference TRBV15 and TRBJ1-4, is DAMVIQNPRYQVTQFGKPVTLSCSQTLNHNVMYWYQQKSSQAPKLLFHYYDKDFNNEADTPDNFQSRRPNTSFCFLDIRSPGLGDTAMYLCATSRDRVGTNEKLFFGSGTQLSVL.

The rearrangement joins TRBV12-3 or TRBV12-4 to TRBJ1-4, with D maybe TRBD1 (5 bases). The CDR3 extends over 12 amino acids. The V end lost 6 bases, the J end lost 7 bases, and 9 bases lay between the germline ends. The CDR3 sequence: CASSIRGEKLFF. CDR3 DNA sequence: TGTGCCAGCAGCATAAGGGGTGAAAAACTGTTTTTT.

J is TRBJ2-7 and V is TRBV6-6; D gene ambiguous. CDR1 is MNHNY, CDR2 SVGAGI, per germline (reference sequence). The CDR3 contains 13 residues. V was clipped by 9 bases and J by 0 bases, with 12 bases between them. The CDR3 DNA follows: TGTGCCAGAGGCGGTACCATCTCCTACGAGCAGTACTTC. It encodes CARGGTISYEQYF.